This is a list of T cell receptor beta chains from one sample in a study of T cell responses to AZD1222 COVID-19 vaccine. The table came from immunoSEQ multiplex PCR; TCRdb's copy has only in-frame clones and leaves some out. Of around 140,000 clones in the sample, 65% to 90% were seen once. Sequenced material: peripheral blood, taken on day 0 of AZD1222 vaccination. These TCRs come from an adult in good health. Both conserved end residues are part of each CDR3. Each record gives: J gene, V gene, clone size, D gene, CDR3 protein, CDR3 DNA. The D gene is left open where the match is weak. Expanded clones are given a class, and other clones once, few, many or no size at all.

J gene: TRBJ2-3; V gene: TRBV6-5; clone size: .; D gene: TRBD2; CDR3 protein: CASSLAGAYRGTQYF; CDR3 DNA: TGTGCCAGCAGCCTAGCGGGGGCCTACCGGGGTACGCAGTATTTT
J gene: TRBJ2-5; V gene: TRBV7-9; clone size: .; D gene: TRBD2; CDR3 protein: CASSSSGVQETQYF; CDR3 DNA: TGTGCCAGCAGCTCTAGCGGGGTTCAAGAGACCCAGTACTTC
J gene: TRBJ2-7; V gene: TRBV5-1; clone size: .; D gene: .; CDR3 protein: CASSLDFQGYEQYF; CDR3 DNA: TGCGCCAGCAGCTTGGATTTCCAGGGATACGAGCAGTACTTC
J gene: TRBJ1-1; V gene: TRBV9; clone size: .; D gene: .; CDR3 protein: CASSVDWNTEAFF; CDR3 DNA: TGTGCCAGCAGCGTAGATTGGAACACTGAAGCTTTCTTT
J gene: TRBJ1-1; V gene: TRBV6-5; clone size: .; D gene: .; CDR3 protein: CASSYEGETEAFF; CDR3 DNA: TGTGCCAGCAGTTACGAGGGCGAGACTGAAGCTTTCTTT
J gene: TRBJ1-1; V gene: TRBV10-3; clone size: .; D gene: TRBD1; CDR3 protein: CAISESTGKGFEAFF; CDR3 DNA: TGTGCCATCAGTGAGTCGACAGGGAAGGGGTTTGAAGCTTTCTTT
J gene: TRBJ2-7; V gene: TRBV30; clone size: .; D gene: .; CDR3 protein: CAWSFSYEQYF; CDR3 DNA: TGTGCCTGGAGTTTCTCCTACGAGCAGTACTTC
J gene: TRBJ2-3; V gene: TRBV9; clone size: few; D gene: TRBD2; CDR3 protein: CASSVDLAGARTDTQYF; CDR3 DNA: TGTGCCAGCAGCGTAGACTTAGCGGGGGCGCGCACAGATACGCAGTATTTT
J gene: TRBJ1-5; V gene: TRBV20-1; clone size: .; D gene: .; CDR3 protein: CRSRQPQHF; CDR3 DNA: TGCAGGAGCCGGCAGCCCCAGCATTTT
J gene: TRBJ2-7; V gene: TRBV7-8; clone size: .; D gene: .; CDR3 protein: CASSLPGGEQYF; CDR3 DNA: TGTGCCAGCAGCCTCCCTGGGGGGGAGCAGTACTTC
J gene: TRBJ2-2; V gene: TRBV13; clone size: .; D gene: .; CDR3 protein: CASSLLTGELFF; CDR3 DNA: TGTGCCAGCAGCCTCCTCACCGGGGAGCTGTTTTTT
J gene: TRBJ2-7; V gene: TRBV10-3; clone size: .; D gene: .; CDR3 protein: CAISESKVTYEQYF; CDR3 DNA: TGTGCCATCAGTGAGTCGAAGGTTACCTACGAGCAGTACTTC
J gene: TRBJ2-3; V gene: TRBV9; clone size: .; D gene: TRBD1; CDR3 protein: CASSPWTGSQYF; CDR3 DNA: TGTGCCAGCAGCCCTTGGACAGGGTCCCAGTATTTT
J gene: TRBJ1-1; V gene: TRBV2; clone size: .; D gene: .; CDR3 protein: CASSKMGDTEAFF; CDR3 DNA: TGTGCCAGCAGTAAGATGGGGGACACTGAAGCTTTCTTT
J gene: TRBJ2-7; V gene: TRBV7-8; clone size: .; D gene: .; CDR3 protein: CASSQRATGKRGTYEQYF; CDR3 DNA: TGTGCCAGCAGCCAAAGGGCCACAGGGAAAAGGGGGACCTACGAGCAGTACTTC
J gene: TRBJ1-5; V gene: TRBV19; clone size: .; D gene: .; CDR3 protein: CASKRADQPQHF; CDR3 DNA: TGTGCCAGTAAACGGGCAGATCAGCCCCAGCATTTT
J gene: TRBJ2-1; V gene: TRBV18; clone size: .; D gene: TRBD1; CDR3 protein: CASSVRTGAYNEQFF; CDR3 DNA: TGTGCCAGCTCAGTGCGGACAGGGGCGTACAATGAGCAGTTCTTC
J gene: TRBJ2-7; V gene: TRBV6-6; clone size: .; D gene: .; CDR3 protein: CASSYIRAYEQYF; CDR3 DNA: TGTGCCAGCAGTTACATTCGGGCTTACGAGCAGTACTTC
J gene: TRBJ2-7; V gene: TRBV5-1; clone size: once; D gene: .; CDR3 protein: CASSFDFSYEQYF; CDR3 DNA: TGCGCCAGCAGCTTCGACTTCTCCTACGAGCAGTACTTC
J gene: TRBJ2-6; V gene: TRBV4-2; clone size: .; D gene: TRBD2; CDR3 protein: CASSQVRSGGSGANVLTF; CDR3 DNA: TGTGCCAGCAGCCAAGTTCGGAGCGGGGGCTCTGGGGCCAACGTCCTGACTTTC
J gene: TRBJ2-2; V gene: TRBV28; clone size: .; D gene: .; CDR3 protein: CASRSLYGGAYTGELFF; CDR3 DNA: TGTGCCAGCAGATCCCTTTATGGCGGGGCCTACACCGGGGAGCTGTTTTTT
J gene: TRBJ1-2; V gene: TRBV9; clone size: few; D gene: TRBD1; CDR3 protein: CASSVAGDSYGYTF; CDR3 DNA: TGTGCCAGCAGCGTAGCTGGGGACAGCTATGGCTACACCTTC
J gene: TRBJ2-3; V gene: TRBV19; clone size: .; D gene: .; CDR3 protein: CASSNLLESSTDTQYF; CDR3 DNA: TGTGCCAGTAGTAACTTGCTAGAATCAAGCACAGATACGCAGTATTTT
J gene: TRBJ2-7; V gene: TRBV9; clone size: .; D gene: TRBD2; CDR3 protein: CASSVAGTSLYEQYF; CDR3 DNA: TGTGCCAGCAGCGTAGCGGGGACTAGCCTCTACGAGCAGTACTTC
J gene: TRBJ1-1; V gene: TRBV5-6; clone size: .; D gene: .; CDR3 protein: CASRGDAARNTEAFF; CDR3 DNA: TGTGCCAGCAGGGGGGACGCGGCCAGGAACACTGAAGCTTTCTTT
J gene: TRBJ2-7; V gene: TRBV27; clone size: .; D gene: .; CDR3 protein: CASGISSYEQYF; CDR3 DNA: TGTGCCAGCGGGATTAGCTCCTACGAGCAGTACTTC
J gene: TRBJ1-2; V gene: TRBV28; clone size: .; D gene: TRBD1; CDR3 protein: CASSPQGTNYGYTF; CDR3 DNA: TGTGCCAGCAGTCCACAGGGGACGAACTATGGCTACACCTTC
J gene: TRBJ2-3; V gene: TRBV6-5; clone size: .; D gene: .; CDR3 protein: CASSFIGLADTQYF; CDR3 DNA: TGTGCCAGCAGCTTTATAGGATTAGCAGATACGCAGTATTTT
J gene: TRBJ2-7; V gene: TRBV14; clone size: .; D gene: .; CDR3 protein: CASSNKISSRAYLYEQYF; CDR3 DNA: TGTGCCAGCAGCAACAAAATCAGTAGCCGGGCATACCTGTACGAGCAGTACTTC
J gene: TRBJ2-7; V gene: TRBV14; clone size: .; D gene: .; CDR3 protein: CASSQPDSYEQYF; CDR3 DNA: TGTGCCAGCAGCCAACCGGATTCCTACGAGCAGTACTTC
J gene: TRBJ2-7; V gene: TRBV4-3; clone size: .; D gene: TRBD1; CDR3 protein: CASSQGTGVTYEQYF; CDR3 DNA: TGCGCCAGCAGCCAAGGAACAGGGGTTACCTACGAGCAGTACTTC
J gene: TRBJ1-4; V gene: TRBV5-1; clone size: .; D gene: TRBD1; CDR3 protein: CASSPFGEGADEKLFF; CDR3 DNA: TGCGCCAGCAGCCCTTTTGGGGAGGGGGCTGATGAAAAACTGTTTTTT
J gene: TRBJ1-6; V gene: TRBV7-2; clone size: .; D gene: .; CDR3 protein: CASSLNGYSPLHF; CDR3 DNA: TGTGCCAGCAGCTTAAATGGTTATTCACCCCTCCACTTT
J gene: TRBJ1-5; V gene: TRBV7-2; clone size: once; D gene: .; CDR3 protein: CASSLTGSNQPQHF; CDR3 DNA: TGTGCCAGCAGCTTGACAGGTAGCAATCAGCCCCAGCATTTT
J gene: TRBJ2-7; V gene: TRBV18; clone size: once; D gene: .; CDR3 protein: CASSPAQGGRGEQYF; CDR3 DNA: TGTGCCAGCTCACCAGCCCAGGGGGGTAGGGGCGAGCAGTACTTC
J gene: TRBJ1-3; V gene: TRBV15; clone size: .; D gene: .; CDR3 protein: CATSRDQSSGNTIYF; CDR3 DNA: TGTGCCACCAGCAGAGATCAGAGCTCTGGAAACACCATATATTTT
J gene: TRBJ1-4; V gene: TRBV19; clone size: .; D gene: .; CDR3 protein: CASSIKGMTNEKLFF; CDR3 DNA: TGTGCCAGTAGTATAAAGGGGATGACTAATGAAAAACTGTTTTTT
J gene: TRBJ2-2; V gene: TRBV7-7; clone size: .; D gene: .; CDR3 protein: CASSPVAGAAGELFF; CDR3 DNA: TGTGCTAGCAGCCCCGTGGCAGGGGCGGCCGGGGAGCTGTTTTTT
J gene: TRBJ2-5; V gene: TRBV3-1/TRBV3-2; clone size: .; D gene: .; CDR3 protein: CASSPRRRETQYF; CDR3 DNA: TGTGCCAGCAGCCCCCGCAGGAGAGAGACCCAGTACTTC
J gene: TRBJ1-2; V gene: TRBV20-1; clone size: .; D gene: TRBD1; CDR3 protein: CSASAGTANYGYTF; CDR3 DNA: TGCAGTGCTAGTGCCGGGACAGCCAACTATGGCTACACCTTC
J gene: TRBJ1-1; V gene: TRBV2; clone size: .; D gene: .; CDR3 protein: CASSDERGEAFF; CDR3 DNA: TGTGCCAGCAGTGACGAGCGTGGAGAAGCTTTCTTT
J gene: TRBJ2-3; V gene: TRBV10-1; clone size: .; D gene: TRBD1; CDR3 protein: CASSQSDRLAGGRWDTDTQYF; CDR3 DNA: TGCGCCAGCAGTCAGAGTGATCGGCTGGCAGGGGGACGTTGGGACACAGATACGCAGTATTTT
J gene: TRBJ2-5; V gene: TRBV4-2; clone size: .; D gene: .; CDR3 protein: CASSQGPRRGNTGETQYF; CDR3 DNA: TGTGCCAGCAGCCAAGGACCTCGACGGGGAAACACAGGGGAGACCCAGTACTTC
J gene: TRBJ1-1; V gene: TRBV10-3; clone size: .; D gene: TRBD1; CDR3 protein: CAVRVEGATEAFF; CDR3 DNA: TGTGCGGTTCGGGTTGAGGGGGCCACTGAAGCTTTCTTT
J gene: TRBJ2-7; V gene: TRBV6-5; clone size: .; D gene: TRBD1; CDR3 protein: CASVFPGQGYEQYF; CDR3 DNA: TGTGCCAGCGTTTTCCCGGGACAGGGTTACGAGCAGTACTTC
J gene: TRBJ1-5; V gene: TRBV18; clone size: .; D gene: TRBD1; CDR3 protein: CASSLTGAGGNQPQHF; CDR3 DNA: TGTGCCAGCTCACTAACAGGGGCCGGAGGGAATCAGCCCCAGCATTTT
J gene: TRBJ2-1; V gene: TRBV4-3; clone size: .; D gene: TRBD1; CDR3 protein: CASSQGSGQPYNEQFF; CDR3 DNA: TGCGCCAGCAGCCAGGGATCGGGACAGCCCTACAATGAGCAGTTCTTC
J gene: TRBJ2-7; V gene: TRBV7-2; clone size: .; D gene: .; CDR3 protein: CASSLVSYEQYF; CDR3 DNA: TGTGCCAGCAGCTTAGTCTCCTACGAGCAGTACTTC
J gene: TRBJ1-1; V gene: TRBV7-3; clone size: .; D gene: .; CDR3 protein: CASSLRGPVGGGGIMNTEAFF; CDR3 DNA: TGTGCCAGCAGCTTAAGGGGCCCGGTCGGGGGCGGTGGGATTATGAACACTGAAGCTTTCTTT
J gene: TRBJ2-2; V gene: TRBV6-4; clone size: .; D gene: TRBD1; CDR3 protein: CASSRDRGGGGELFF; CDR3 DNA: TGTGCCAGCAGTCGCGACAGGGGCGGCGGCGGGGAGCTGTTTTTT
J gene: TRBJ1-2; V gene: TRBV4-3; clone size: .; D gene: .; CDR3 protein: CASSQELPYGYTF; CDR3 DNA: TGCGCCAGCAGCCAAGAACTCCCTTATGGCTACACCTTC
J gene: TRBJ2-5; V gene: TRBV6-2/TRBV6-3; clone size: once; D gene: .; CDR3 protein: CASSLGGWIQETQYF; CDR3 DNA: TGTGCCAGCAGTCTGGGGGGTTGGATCCAAGAGACCCAGTACTTC
J gene: TRBJ1-4; V gene: TRBV12-5; clone size: .; D gene: TRBD1; CDR3 protein: CASGLADRPNNEKLFF; CDR3 DNA: TGTGCTAGTGGTTTGGCGGACAGGCCAAATAATGAAAAACTGTTTTTT
J gene: TRBJ1-4; V gene: TRBV10-3; clone size: once; D gene: TRBD1; CDR3 protein: CAISESIRGQGNEKLFF; CDR3 DNA: TGTGCCATCAGTGAGTCGATCCGAGGACAGGGTAATGAAAAACTGTTTTTT
J gene: TRBJ2-1; V gene: TRBV27; clone size: once; D gene: .; CDR3 protein: CASSSPSKGDNNEQFF; CDR3 DNA: TGTGCCAGCAGTTCCCCTAGCAAAGGAGACAACAATGAGCAGTTCTTC
J gene: TRBJ2-2; V gene: TRBV18; clone size: .; D gene: .; CDR3 protein: CASSPLNTGELFF; CDR3 DNA: TGTGCCAGCTCACCACTGAACACCGGGGAGCTGTTTTTT
J gene: TRBJ2-7; V gene: TRBV5-6; clone size: .; D gene: .; CDR3 protein: CASSSDRPHVYEQYF; CDR3 DNA: TGTGCCAGCAGCTCCGACAGGCCACATGTGTACGAGCAGTACTTC
J gene: TRBJ1-2; V gene: TRBV10-2; clone size: once; D gene: .; CDR3 protein: CASFDGGPYYGYTF; CDR3 DNA: TGCGCCAGCTTTGACGGGGGCCCGTACTATGGCTACACCTTC